These 14 T cell receptor beta chains originate from one sample sequenced in a study of CD8+ T cells in alopecia areata. Treatment denoted: oral pan-JAK inhibitor, 5-10 mg twice daily. Extraction and reverse transcription of RNA yielded cDNA as the sequencing template. Profiled with immunoSEQ multiplex PCR; TCRdb holds only in-frame clones, not every one. Of approximately 150,000 clones in the sample, approximately 60% were seen once. The input for sequencing was CD4+ T cells sorted from blood, taken at week 24, from a patient treated with tofacitinib. The receptors stem from a human donor with alopecia areata.

Here the CDR3 DNA reads TGTGCCAGCAGCCTAACGGCCGGGACTTTCACAGATACGCAGTATTTT. Translating gives CASSLTAGTFTDTQYF. V gene TRBV4-2 combines with J gene TRBJ2-3, with D possibly matching TRBD2 (6 bases). Germline V gene data show CDR1 as LGHNA and CDR2 as YNFKEQ. Deletions cut 4 bases from V and 2 bases from J, with 16 bases between. CDR3 length equals 16 residues.

J is TRBJ2-7 and V is TRBV5-6; a weak D match, TRBD1 (6 bases). The CDR3 loop spans 13 amino acids. V lost 2 bases, J lost 2 bases, and 8 bases lay in between. Germline V lookup: CDR1 SGHDT, CDR2 YYEEEE. The CDR3 loop reads CASSFWGPYEQYF. CDR3 sequence (DNA): TGTGCCAGCAGCTTTTGGGGGCCCTACGAGCAGTACTTC.

V gene TRBV5-1 combines with J gene TRBJ2-5, with a weak D call TRBD1 (6 bases). The germline V gene encodes CDR1 SGHRS and CDR2 YFSETQ. This CDR3 comprises 14 residues. Deletions cut 0 bases from V and 5 bases from J, with 11 bases between. This CDR3 is CASSLGRTGETQYF. CDR3 in DNA: TGCGCCAGCAGCTTGGGTCGTACAGGGGAGACCCAGTACTTC.

This chain uses TRBV27 with TRBJ2-5, with D uncertain. The CDR3 has 14 amino acids. The V gene's germline CDR1 is MNHEY and CDR2 SMNVEV (reference sequence). The V gene lost 4 bases and the J gene lost 5 bases, with 14 bases spanning the gap. This chain's CDR3 is CASSSSSVRETQYF. The CDR3 nucleotides read TGTGCCAGCAGTTCCTCCAGTGTTAGGGAGACCCAGTACTTC.

This clone came up once. CDR3 region: CAWSVGRRGNTIYF. CDR3 DNA sequence: TGTGCCTGGAGTGTTGGGCGTCGGGGAAACACCATATATTTT. V and J are TRBV30 and TRBJ1-3; D unclear. CDR1 is GTSNPN and CDR2 is SVGIG in the germline V gene (reference sequence). The CDR3 is 14 amino acids. Trimming left V 0 bases short and J 4 bases short, with 10 bases between.

The genes are TRBV29-1 and TRBJ1-4, with TRBD1 identical over 7 bases. The CDR3 has 13 amino acids. CDR1 is SQVTM, CDR2 ANQGSEA, per germline. V shed 7 bases, J shed 5 bases, and the junction held 7 bases outside the gene matches. DNA for the CDR3: TGCAGCGCTAGACAGGGTTCGAATGAAAAACTGTTTTTT. Translation: CSARQGSNEKLFF.

This clone was detected a few times. CDR3 protein: CSAWDRANTEAFF. CDR3 coding DNA: TGCAGCGCCTGGGACAGGGCAAACACTGAAGCTTTCTTT. The chain has TRBV29-1 and TRBJ1-1; the match to TRBD1 covers 9 bases. Per the germline V gene, CDR1 is SQVTM and CDR2 is ANQGSEA. This CDR3 spans 13 amino acids. The junction had 5 bases not matched to a gene; V was cut back by 7 bases and J by 2 bases.

The V gene is TRBV29-1, the J gene TRBJ2-5; 8 positions match TRBD2. CDR1 SQVTM and CDR2 ANQGSEA come from the germline V gene. Germline trimming cut 6 bases from V and 4 bases from J; bases unmatched to any gene: 13. This CDR3 is 15 amino acids long. CDR3 DNA: TGCAGCGTCTCGAATAGTCGGGGGGGCGGAGAGACCCAGTACTTC. The encoded protein is CSVSNSRGGGETQYF.

V gene TRBV29-1 combines with J gene TRBJ1-4, with a weak D call TRBD1 (6 bases). Germline V CDR1 and CDR2: SQVTM, ANQGSEA. The CDR3 runs to 15 residues. Trimming left V 4 bases short and J 4 bases short, with 16 bases between. The CDR3 DNA follows: TGCAGCGTTGCCAAACTCGACAGGAATAATGAAAAACTGTTTTTT. This encodes CSVAKLDRNNEKLFF.

V usage is TRBV7-8 and J usage is TRBJ2-7; D might be TRBD2 (5 bases). Germline loops: CDR1 SGHVS, CDR2 FQNEAQ. This CDR3 contains 15 residues. V gave up 5 bases and J gave up 7 bases, with 21 bases separating them. The CDR3 is CASSVDRTVYQEQYF. CDR3 coding DNA: TGTGCCAGCAGCGTCGACCGGACTGTATATCAAGAGCAGTACTTC.

The rearrangement uses TRBV30 and TRBJ1-2; no clear D gene. The CDR3 covers 13 residues. V was cut by 4 bases and J by 4 bases, with 13 bases left in between. The V gene's germline CDR1 is GTSNPN and CDR2 SVGIG (reference sequence). CDR3 protein: CAWTYSEGYGYTF. For the CDR3, the DNA is TGTGCCTGGACCTACTCCGAAGGCTATGGCTACACCTTC.

V and J are TRBV14 and TRBJ2-1; the D is unclear. V was trimmed by 0 bases and J by 0 bases, leaving 12 bases between them. The CDR3 consists of 17 residues. Germline V gene lookup returns CDR1 SGHDN and CDR2 FVKESK. For the CDR3, the DNA is TGTGCCAGCAGCCAAGATACTTCGGAATACTCCTACAATGAGCAGTTCTTC. This translates into CASSQDTSEYSYNEQFF.

In its sample, this clone was seen a few times. The chain recombines TRBV2 with TRBJ1-1; 7 bases align to TRBD1. Germline V lookup: CDR1 SNHLY, CDR2 FYNNEI. The CDR3 totals 14 residues. J lost 6 bases, V lost 4 bases, and 8 bases had no gene match. CDR3 sequence (DNA): TGTGCCAGCAGTGTAGGAGGGGGCGGATCTGAAGCTTTCTTT. This gives the protein CASSVGGGGSEAFF.

This clone was detected only a few times. J is TRBJ2-2 and V is TRBV2, with unresolved D. The CDR3 length is 13 residues. V lost 2 bases, J lost 1 base, and 2 bases lay in between. Germline lookup yields CDR1 SNHLY and CDR2 FYNNEI. In DNA form, the CDR3 reads TGTGCCAGCAGTGAACAGAACACCGGGGAGCTGTTTTTT. Its translation: CASSEQNTGELFF.